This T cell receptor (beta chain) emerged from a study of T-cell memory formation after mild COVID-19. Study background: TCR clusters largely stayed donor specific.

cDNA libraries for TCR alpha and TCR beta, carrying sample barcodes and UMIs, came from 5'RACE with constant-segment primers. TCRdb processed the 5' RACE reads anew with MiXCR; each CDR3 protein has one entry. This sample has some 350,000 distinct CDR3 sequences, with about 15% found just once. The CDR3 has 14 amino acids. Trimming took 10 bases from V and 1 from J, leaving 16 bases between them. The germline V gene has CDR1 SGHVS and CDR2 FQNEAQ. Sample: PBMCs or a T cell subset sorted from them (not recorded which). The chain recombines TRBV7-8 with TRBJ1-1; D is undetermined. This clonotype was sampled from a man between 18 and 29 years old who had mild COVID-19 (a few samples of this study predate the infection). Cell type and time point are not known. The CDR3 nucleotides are TGTGCCACCGCCGAGGAGGAATCGAACACTGAAGCTTTCTTT. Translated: CATAEEESNTEAFF.